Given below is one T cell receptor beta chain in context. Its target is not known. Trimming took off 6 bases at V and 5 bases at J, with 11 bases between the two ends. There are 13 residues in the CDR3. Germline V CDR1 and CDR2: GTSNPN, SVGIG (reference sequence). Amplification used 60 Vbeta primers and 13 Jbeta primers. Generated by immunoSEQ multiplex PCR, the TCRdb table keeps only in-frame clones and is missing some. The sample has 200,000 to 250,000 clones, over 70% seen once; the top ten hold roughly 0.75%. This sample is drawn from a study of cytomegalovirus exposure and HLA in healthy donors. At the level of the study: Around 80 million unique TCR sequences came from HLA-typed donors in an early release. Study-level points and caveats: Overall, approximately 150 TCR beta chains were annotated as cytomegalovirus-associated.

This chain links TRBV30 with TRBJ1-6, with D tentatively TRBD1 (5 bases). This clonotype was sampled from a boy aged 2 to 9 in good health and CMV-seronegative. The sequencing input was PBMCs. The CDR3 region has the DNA TGTGCCTGCAACACAGGAGATAATTCACCCCTCCACTTT. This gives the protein CACNTGDNSPLHF.